This T cell receptor beta chain was sequenced for a study of T cells in narcolepsy. Broader study findings: Autoreactive HCRT-specific and TRIB2-specific clonotypes were marked in same-patient CSF-versus-blood CD4+ comparisons. Blood of same and different patients, but not healthy controls, reportedly held recurring autoreactive clonotypes. Some memory CD4+ repertoires had no autoreactive clone sequences.

The protocol was immunoSEQ multiplex PCR, while the TCRdb copy is restricted to in-frame clones and leaves out a portion. The sample has approximately 28,000 clones; approximately 77% are singletons. Concerning this clone: Its antigen is currently unknown.

The CDR3 totals 20 residues. This clonotype originated in a human donor in good health. Sample: memory (CD45RA-) CD4+ T cells from blood. This chain uses TRBV21-1 with TRBJ2-3; the D call in the table, TRBD2, was not verified against the DNA. TRBV21-1 is listed as a pseudogene. DNA of the CDR3: TGTGCCAGCAGCCCACGGACTAGCGCGAGCACCGAGAAGTTCACAGATACGCAGTATTTT. As protein: CASSPRTSASTEKFTDTQYF.